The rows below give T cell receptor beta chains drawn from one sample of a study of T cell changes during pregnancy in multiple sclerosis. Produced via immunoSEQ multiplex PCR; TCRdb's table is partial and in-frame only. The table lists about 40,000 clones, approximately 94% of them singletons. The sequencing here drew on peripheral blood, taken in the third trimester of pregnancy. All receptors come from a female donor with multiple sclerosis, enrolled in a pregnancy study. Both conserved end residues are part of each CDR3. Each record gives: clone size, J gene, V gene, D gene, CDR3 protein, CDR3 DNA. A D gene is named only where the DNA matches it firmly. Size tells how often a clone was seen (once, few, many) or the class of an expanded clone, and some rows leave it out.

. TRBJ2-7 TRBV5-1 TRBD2 CASSFGTSPEQYF TGCGCCAGCAGCTTCGGGACTAGTCCCGAGCAGTACTTC
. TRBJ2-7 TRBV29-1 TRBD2 CSVVAGLVPYEQYF TGCAGCGTAGTCGCGGGACTAGTCCCCTACGAGCAGTACTTC
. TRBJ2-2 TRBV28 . CASSQGDSNTGELFF TGTGCCAGCAGCCAAGGGGACTCGAACACCGGGGAGCTGTTTTTT
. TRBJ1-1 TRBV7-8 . CASSLDGGEAFF TGTGCCAGCAGCTTAGACGGGGGAGAAGCTTTCTTT
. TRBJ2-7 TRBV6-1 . CASSDRQSYEQYF TGTGCCAGCAGTGACCGACAGTCCTACGAGCAGTACTTC
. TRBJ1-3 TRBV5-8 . CASSRGNTIYF TGTGCCAGCAGCCGGGGAAACACCATATATTTT
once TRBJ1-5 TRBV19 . CASSRTLNSNQPQHF TGTGCCAGTAGTCGGACACTTAATAGCAATCAGCCCCAGCATTTT
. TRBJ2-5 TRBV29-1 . CSVYQQGRETQYF TGCAGCGTCTACCAACAGGGGAGGGAGACCCAGTACTTC
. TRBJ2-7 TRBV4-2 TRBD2 CASSQERGSSGRGYEQYF TGTGCCAGCAGCCAAGAGCGGGGAAGTAGCGGGAGAGGGTACGAGCAGTACTTC
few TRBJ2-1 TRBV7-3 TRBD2 CASSLGGGAGNEQFF TGTGCCAGCAGCTTAGGCGGGGGGGCTGGGAATGAGCAGTTCTTC
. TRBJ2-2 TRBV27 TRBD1 CASTPDRVNTGELFF TGTGCCAGCACCCCAGACAGGGTGAACACCGGGGAGCTGTTTTTT
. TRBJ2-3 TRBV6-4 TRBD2 CASSAQTSGDTDTQYF TGTGCCAGCAGCGCTCAGACTAGCGGGGACACAGATACGCAGTATTTT
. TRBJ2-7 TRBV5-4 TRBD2 CASRPGLAGGFYEQYF TGTGCCAGCAGGCCGGGACTAGCGGGAGGGTTCTACGAGCAGTACTTC
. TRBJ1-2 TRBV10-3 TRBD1 CAISLDRETDYGYTF TGTGCCATCAGCCTAGACAGGGAGACCGACTATGGCTACACCTTC
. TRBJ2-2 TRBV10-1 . CASSDEGGYRAGELFF TGCGCCAGCAGTGACGAGGGGGGGTATCGGGCCGGGGAGCTGTTTTTT
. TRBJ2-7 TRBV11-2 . CASSLKQGPYEQYF TGTGCCAGCAGCCTGAAACAGGGACCCTACGAGCAGTACTTC
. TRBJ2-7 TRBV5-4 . CASSRELSSYEQYF TGTGCCAGCAGCCGGGAGTTAAGCTCCTACGAGCAGTACTTC
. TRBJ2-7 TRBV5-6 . CASSLESSSYEQYF TGTGCCAGCAGCTTAGAATCGAGCTCCTACGAGCAGTACTTC
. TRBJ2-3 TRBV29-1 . CSVEDRWATSTDTQYF TGCAGCGTTGAAGATCGGTGGGCTACCAGCACAGATACGCAGTATTTT
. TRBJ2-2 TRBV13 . CASSPREGAAGELFF TGTGCCAGCAGCCCTCGGGAGGGGGCCGCCGGGGAGCTGTTTTTT
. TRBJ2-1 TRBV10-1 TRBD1 CASSEFGTGGSDEQFF TGCGCCAGCAGTGAATTTGGGACAGGGGGTTCGGATGAGCAGTTCTTC
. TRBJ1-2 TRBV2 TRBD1 CASTNLAGQGGGYTF TGTGCCAGCACTAATTTGGCGGGACAGGGAGGTGGCTACACCTTC
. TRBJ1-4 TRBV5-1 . CASSLLGRGEKLFF TGCGCCAGCAGCTTGCTGGGGCGTGGTGAAAAACTGTTTTTT
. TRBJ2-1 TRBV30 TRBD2 CAWSRSAGASSYNEQFF TGTGCCTGGAGTCGGAGCGCGGGAGCGAGCTCCTACAATGAGCAGTTCTTC
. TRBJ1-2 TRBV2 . CASSEEDSNYGYTF TGTGCCAGCAGTGAAGAAGACAGCAACTATGGCTACACCTTC
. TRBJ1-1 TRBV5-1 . CASSLLNTEAFF TGCGCCAGCAGCCTTCTGAACACTGAAGCTTTCTTT
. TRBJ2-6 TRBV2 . CASLPSGANVLTF TGTGCCAGCCTCCCCTCTGGGGCCAACGTCCTGACTTTC
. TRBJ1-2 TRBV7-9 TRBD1 CASSASGTGDGYTF TGTGCCAGCAGCGCATCCGGGACAGGGGATGGCTACACCTTC
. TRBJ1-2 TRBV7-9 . CASSFVGATNYGYTF TGTGCCAGCAGCTTTGTGGGGGCCACTAACTATGGCTACACCTTC